Listed here is a single T cell receptor beta chain. Membership in each cohort depended on participant-reported clinical history. Original data processing: Amplification from reference gene primers served as the basis for estimated nucleated cell counts. Assay: immunoSEQ multiplex PCR; the TCRdb copy retains only in-frame clones and omits some. D and trimming were read from the DNA, whereas the V and J calls and clone size are those reported in that table. The repertoire includes roughly 170,000 clones, around four fifths of them detected once, and 3.6% sits in the top ten. The sample comes from a study of blood T cell repertoires in COVID-19. Across the whole study: There were acute and convalescent COVID-19 samples, and they came from the United States, Italy and Spain.

V was clipped by 4 bases and J by 1 base; unmatched bases: 6. The CDR3 is 15 residues long. Per the germline V gene, CDR1 is MDHEN and CDR2 is SYDVKM. The clonotype comes from a woman aged 45-65 years in a cohort exposed to, infected with or recovered from COVID-19 (not recorded which). This chain links TRBV28 with TRBJ1-1; the match to TRBD1 covers 7 bases. Sequenced material: PBMCs or T cells enriched from blood (not recorded which). This CDR3 is CASSSQTGKNTEAFF. Written as DNA, the CDR3 is TGTGCCAGCAGTTCACAGACAGGGAAGAACACTGAAGCTTTCTTT.